This TCR beta chain was sequenced in a study of blood T cell repertoires in COVID-19. The CDR3 runs to 13 residues. The germline V and J ends were trimmed by 5 bases and 2 bases, with 9 bases remaining between them. The germline V gene encodes CDR1 SGHNT and CDR2 YENEEA. Profiled with immunoSEQ multiplex PCR; TCRdb holds only in-frame clones, not every one. The table includes approximately 440,000 clones, around 88% detected once. V gene TRBV11-3 combines with J gene TRBJ1-1; tentative D call: TRBD1 (5 bases). Sequencing used peripheral blood. The clonotype originates from a woman in her fifties or sixties with COVID-19, enrolled during active disease. The CDR3 is CASSRTSNTEAFF. In nucleotides, the CDR3 is TGTGCCAGCAGCCGGACAAGTAACACTGAAGCTTTCTTT.